This T cell receptor beta chain was sequenced for a study of blood T cell repertoires in COVID-19. Overall study context: Sites in the United States, Italy and Spain provided acute and convalescent COVID-19 samples. Sources were T cells, B-cell-depleted T cells, or PBMCs; the material itself was cDNA or gDNA.

In the original analysis: Amplification with reference gene primers provided the estimates of nucleated cell counts. Generated by immunoSEQ multiplex PCR, the TCRdb table keeps only in-frame clones and is missing some. V, J and clone size are those of that table, while D and trimming were read from the DNA. Found here are about 150,000 clones, around 84% of them singletons; the top ten hold approximately 7%. This TCR came from a man in his forties or fifties with active or convalescent COVID-19. The sample comprised peripheral blood.

This chain's CDR3 is CASSSRGPTNEKLFF. The CDR3 nucleotides read TGTGCCAGCAGCTCCAGGGGGCCCACTAATGAAAAACTGTTTTTT. The chain combines TRBV11-2 with TRBJ1-4; TRBD1 agrees at 8 bases. CDR3 length: 15 residues. The junction had 3 bases not matched to a gene; V was cut back by 4 bases and J by 2 bases. Germline loops: CDR1 SGHAT, CDR2 FQNNGV.